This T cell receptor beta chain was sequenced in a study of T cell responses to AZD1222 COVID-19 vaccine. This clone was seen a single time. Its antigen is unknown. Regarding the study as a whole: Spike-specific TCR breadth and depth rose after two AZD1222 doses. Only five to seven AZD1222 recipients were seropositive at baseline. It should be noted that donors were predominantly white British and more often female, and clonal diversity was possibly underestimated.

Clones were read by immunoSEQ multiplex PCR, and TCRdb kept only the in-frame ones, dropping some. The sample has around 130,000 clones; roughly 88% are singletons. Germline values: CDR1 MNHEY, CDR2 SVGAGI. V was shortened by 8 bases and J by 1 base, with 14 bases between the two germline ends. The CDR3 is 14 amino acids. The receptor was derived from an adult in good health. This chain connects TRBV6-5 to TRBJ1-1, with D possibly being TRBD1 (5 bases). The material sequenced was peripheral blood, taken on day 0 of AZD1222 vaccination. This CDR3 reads CASVMGTANTEAFF. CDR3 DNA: TGTGCCAGCGTTATGGGGACGGCGAACACTGAAGCTTTCTTT.